These T cell receptor beta chains were read from a single sample in a study of OX40 agonist ivuxolimab in advanced cancers. Only in-frame clones appear in the TCRdb table, and some are missing; sequencing was by immunoSEQ multiplex PCR. This table has tens of thousands of clones, roughly nine tenths appearing once. Specimen: CD4+ or CD8+ T cells sorted from blood, collected in a trial of the OX40 agonist ivuxolimab. These receptors were collected from an adult with an advanced solid tumor such as melanoma, head and neck, liver or kidney cancer. Both conserved end residues are part of each CDR3. Each record gives: J gene, clone size, V gene, D gene, CDR3 DNA, CDR3 protein. The D gene is left open where the match is weak. The size of a clone is reported for some rows only, either as once, few or many, or as a class for expanded clones.

TRBJ2-7 | NA | TRBV5-6 | NA | TGTGCCAGCAGCTTCGGCACGCTCTCCTACGAGCAGTACTTC | CASSFGTLSYEQYF
TRBJ2-1 | NA | TRBV10-1 | NA | TGCGCCAGCAGTGAGTCGGACGATGAGCAGTTCTTC | CASSESDDEQFF
TRBJ2-7 | NA | TRBV5-6 | NA | TGTGCCAGCAGCTGGGGGGTCCAATACGAGCAGTACTTC | CASSWGVQYEQYF
TRBJ2-1 | NA | TRBV4-1 | TRBD2 | TGCGCCAGCAGCCAAGAAGCAGCGTCGGAGCTAGCGGGGAATGAGCAGTTCTTC | CASSQEAASELAGNEQFF
TRBJ2-1 | NA | TRBV4-3 | TRBD2 | TGCGCCAGCAGCCGGAGCGGGAGCTCCTACAATGAGCAGTTCTTC | CASSRSGSSYNEQFF
TRBJ2-7 | NA | TRBV14 | TRBD2 | TGTGCCAGCAGCCCCGTAGCTAGCGGGAGCACGTTAATATACGAGCAGTACTTC | CASSPVASGSTLIYEQYF
TRBJ1-1 | many | TRBV28 | NA | TGTGCCAGCATCCCGGACAGCTTTATGAACACTGAAGCTTTCTTT | CASIPDSFMNTEAFF
TRBJ2-7 | NA | TRBV11-3 | TRBD2 | TGTGCCAGCAGCTCGGCGGGAGGATTCGAGCAGTACTTC | CASSSAGGFEQYF
TRBJ2-5 | NA | TRBV27 | NA | TGTGCCAGCAGTTTAAACTGGCGGCAAGAGACCCAGTACTTC | CASSLNWRQETQYF
TRBJ2-1 | NA | TRBV29-1 | NA | TGCAGCGTCGGAAAAGGGTTCTTCAATGAGCAGTTCTTC | CSVGKGFFNEQFF
TRBJ2-5 | once | TRBV7-6 | NA | TGTGCCAGCAGTTCAAGGAGGGGAGAGACCCAGTACTTC | CASSSRRGETQYF
TRBJ2-7 | NA | TRBV10-2 | TRBD2 | TGCGCCAGCAGTGAGTCGTCTAGCGGGAGCTACGAGCAGTACTTC | CASSESSSGSYEQYF
TRBJ1-1 | few | TRBV10-2 | NA | TGCGCCAGCAGTGAAGGGGGGGAAGCTTTCTTT | CASSEGGEAFF
TRBJ1-1 | NA | TRBV28 | TRBD1 | TGTGCCAGCAGCCACAGGGGGGCTAACACTGAAGCTTTCTTT | CASSHRGANTEAFF
TRBJ2-2 | NA | TRBV4-2 | TRBD2 | TGTGCCAGCAGCCAAGAGAGGCGGGAGGACCTCCCCGAGGGCGGGGAGCTGTTTTTT | CASSQERREDLPEGGELFF
TRBJ2-3 | medium-sized | TRBV5-4 | NA | TGTGCCAGCAGCTCCGGGACTAGCACAGATACGCAGTATTTT | CASSSGTSTDTQYF
TRBJ2-7 | NA | TRBV6-7 | TRBD2 | TGTGCCAGCAGACGAGAGCGGACTAGCGCCTACGAGCAGTACTTC | CASRRERTSAYEQYF
TRBJ1-2 | medium-sized | TRBV4-1 | NA | TGCGCCAGCAGCCAAGGGCCCGGACAGCCATATGGCTACACCTTC | CASSQGPGQPYGYTF
TRBJ2-7 | NA | TRBV5-8 | NA | TGTGCCAGCAGCCCCGGGGCTAGCTCCTACGAGCAGTACTTC | CASSPGASSYEQYF
TRBJ1-5 | medium-sized | TRBV27 | TRBD1 | TGTGCCAGCAGTTTATCAGGTACAGGGGAACAGCCCCAGCATTTT | CASSLSGTGEQPQHF
TRBJ2-5 | NA | TRBV9 | NA | TGTGCCAGCAGCAGGCAGGGCCCTAGAGAGCAGTACTTC | CASSRQGPREQYF
TRBJ1-1 | once | TRBV4-1 | NA | TGCGCCAGCAGCCAAGGAGGGTTAGGGAACACTGAAGCTTTCTTT | CASSQGGLGNTEAFF
TRBJ2-7 | NA | TRBV4-3 | NA | TGCGCCAGCAGCCAAACGACGGATAGCTCCTACGAGCAGTACTTC | CASSQTTDSSYEQYF
TRBJ1-2 | NA | TRBV13 | NA | TGTGCCAGCAGTTTAGGGAGGGCTCCAGGCAATAGTGGCTACACCTTC | CASSLGRAPGNSGYTF
TRBJ2-5 | NA | TRBV4-2 | NA | TGTGCCAGCAGCCAAAAGGGTATTGCGACCCAGTACTTC | CASSQKGIATQYF
TRBJ2-7 | NA | TRBV6-1 | NA | TGTGCCAGCAGTGCAAGGGGGTTGGAGCAGTACTTC | CASSARGLEQYF
TRBJ2-7 | NA | TRBV6-5 | NA | TGTGCCAGCAGCTATGGGGCAGGCGGCTCCTACGAGCAGTACTTC | CASSYGAGGSYEQYF
TRBJ2-7 | NA | TRBV28 | TRBD1 | TGTGCCAGCAGTTCGCCCCGGGACAGGATCTACGAGCAGTACTTC | CASSSPRDRIYEQYF
TRBJ2-2 | NA | TRBV28 | NA | TGTGCCAGCAGTACCATCAGGGTTATTGCGCTGTTTTTT | CASSTIRVIALFF
TRBJ1-3 | NA | TRBV7-8 | NA | TGTGCCAGCAGCTTAACGATGGGCAGCTCTGGAAACACCATATATTTT | CASSLTMGSSGNTIYF
TRBJ2-5 | NA | TRBV11-2 | NA | TGTGCCAGCAGCTTTGTAGGCGGGTTGGCAGAGACCCAGTACTTC | CASSFVGGLAETQYF
TRBJ1-4 | NA | TRBV13 | TRBD1 | TGTGCCAGCAGCTTAGTCCCCCAACCACAGGGGGCGCGAAGCAATAATGAAAAACTGTTTTTT | CASSLVPQPQGARSNNEKLFF
TRBJ2-7 | NA | TRBV19 | NA | TGTGCCAGTAGTATAGCTTCCGGGGGATCGGCGGCCTCCTACGAGCAGTACTTC | CASSIASGGSAASYEQYF
TRBJ2-7 | few | TRBV7-2 | TRBD1 | TGTGCCAGCAGCGCCGACAGGGGATCCTACGAGCAGTACTTC | CASSADRGSYEQYF
TRBJ1-1 | NA | TRBV6-5 | TRBD1 | TGTGCCAGCAGTTACAGGGACAGGGACCTGAACACTGAAGCTTTCTTT | CASSYRDRDLNTEAFF
TRBJ1-1 | NA | TRBV4-1 | NA | TGCGCCAGCAGCCAAAATATGAACACTGAAGCTTTCTTT | CASSQNMNTEAFF
TRBJ1-1 | few | TRBV4-1 | NA | TGCGCCAGCAGCCAAGAAGTGGCTACCATGAACACTGAAGCTTTCTTT | CASSQEVATMNTEAFF
TRBJ2-6 | NA | TRBV10-3 | NA | TGTGCCATCAGTAGTTACCCCTGTAGTCGGGCCAACGTCCTGACTTTC | CAISSYPCSRANVLTF
TRBJ2-7 | NA | TRBV27 | NA | TGTGCCAGCAGCCCCCGGCGTCCCTACGAGCAGTACTTC | CASSPRRPYEQYF
TRBJ1-3 | NA | TRBV4-1 | NA | TGCGCCAGCAGCCAAGAGGTCGGGGGGCCTGGAAACACCATATATTTT | CASSQEVGGPGNTIYF
TRBJ1-4 | NA | TRBV5-5 | TRBD1 | TGTGCCAGCAGCTCCTCCGGGACAGGGGACGAAAAACTGTTTTTT | CASSSSGTGDEKLFF
TRBJ2-3 | NA | TRBV5-4 | NA | TGTGCCAGCAGCTCCTTCAGGGGCACAGATACGCAGTATTTT | CASSSFRGTDTQYF
TRBJ1-3 | NA | TRBV27 | NA | TGTGCCAGCAGTTTATCCCGAAGCCACTTCTCTGGAAACACCATATATTTT | CASSLSRSHFSGNTIYF
TRBJ1-1 | NA | TRBV7-8 | NA | TGTGCCAGCAGCTATACGTCGGGGGGCACTGAAGCTTTCTTT | CASSYTSGGTEAFF
TRBJ2-7 | once | TRBV19 | TRBD2 | TGTGCCAGTAGTCTCGGACTAGCAGGCTACGAGCAGTACTTC | CASSLGLAGYEQYF
TRBJ2-5 | NA | TRBV28 | NA | TGTGCCAGCAGTTTAGATGGGGAGACCCAGTACTTC | CASSLDGETQYF
TRBJ2-7 | NA | TRBV7-2 | NA | TGTGCCAGCAGGCTTACCCCAGCCTACGAGCAGTACTTC | CASRLTPAYEQYF